This T cell receptor (beta chain) was captured by sequencing in a study of T cell responses to AZD1222 COVID-19 vaccine. Broader study findings: It should be noted that donors were predominantly white British and more often female, and clonal diversity was possibly underestimated. Just six or seven AZD1222 recipients tested seropositive at baseline.

Remarks on this clone: Its specificity is unknown.

Data came from immunoSEQ multiplex PCR; TCRdb stores just in-frame clones and leaves some out. This repertoire shows 150,000 to 200,000 clones, roughly 91% found once; its top ten account for approximately 0.98%. V gave up 1 base and J gave up 8 bases, with 17 bases separating them. The CDR3 spans 16 residues. Per germline, CDR1 SGHAT and CDR2 FQDESV (reference sequence). The sample here was peripheral blood, taken 28 days after the second dose of the MenACWY control vaccine. The TCR comes from an adult who received the MenACWY meningococcal vaccine as a control. The chain couples TRBV11-1 to TRBJ1-4; D perhaps matches TRBD1 (5 bases). The CDR3 region has the DNA TGTGCCAGCAGCTTAGGCCAACGGAGGGGAAGGGAAAAACTGTTTTTT. Translation gives CASSLGQRRGREKLFF.